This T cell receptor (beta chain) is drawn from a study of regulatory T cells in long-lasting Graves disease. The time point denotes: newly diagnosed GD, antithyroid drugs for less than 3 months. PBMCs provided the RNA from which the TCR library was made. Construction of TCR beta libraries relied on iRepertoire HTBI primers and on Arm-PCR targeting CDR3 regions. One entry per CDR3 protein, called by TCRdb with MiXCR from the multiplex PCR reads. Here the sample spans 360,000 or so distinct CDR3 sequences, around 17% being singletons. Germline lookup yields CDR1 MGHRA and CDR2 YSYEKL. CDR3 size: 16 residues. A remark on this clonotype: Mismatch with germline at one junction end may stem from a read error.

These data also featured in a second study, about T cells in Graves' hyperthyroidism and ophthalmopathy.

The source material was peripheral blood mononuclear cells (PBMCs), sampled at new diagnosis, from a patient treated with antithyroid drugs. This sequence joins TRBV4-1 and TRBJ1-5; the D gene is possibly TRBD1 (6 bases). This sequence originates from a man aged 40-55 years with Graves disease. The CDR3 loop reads CASSQDRGANNQPQHF. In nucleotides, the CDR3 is TGTGCCAGCAGCCAAGATAGGGGGGCTAACAATCAGCCCCAGCATTTT.